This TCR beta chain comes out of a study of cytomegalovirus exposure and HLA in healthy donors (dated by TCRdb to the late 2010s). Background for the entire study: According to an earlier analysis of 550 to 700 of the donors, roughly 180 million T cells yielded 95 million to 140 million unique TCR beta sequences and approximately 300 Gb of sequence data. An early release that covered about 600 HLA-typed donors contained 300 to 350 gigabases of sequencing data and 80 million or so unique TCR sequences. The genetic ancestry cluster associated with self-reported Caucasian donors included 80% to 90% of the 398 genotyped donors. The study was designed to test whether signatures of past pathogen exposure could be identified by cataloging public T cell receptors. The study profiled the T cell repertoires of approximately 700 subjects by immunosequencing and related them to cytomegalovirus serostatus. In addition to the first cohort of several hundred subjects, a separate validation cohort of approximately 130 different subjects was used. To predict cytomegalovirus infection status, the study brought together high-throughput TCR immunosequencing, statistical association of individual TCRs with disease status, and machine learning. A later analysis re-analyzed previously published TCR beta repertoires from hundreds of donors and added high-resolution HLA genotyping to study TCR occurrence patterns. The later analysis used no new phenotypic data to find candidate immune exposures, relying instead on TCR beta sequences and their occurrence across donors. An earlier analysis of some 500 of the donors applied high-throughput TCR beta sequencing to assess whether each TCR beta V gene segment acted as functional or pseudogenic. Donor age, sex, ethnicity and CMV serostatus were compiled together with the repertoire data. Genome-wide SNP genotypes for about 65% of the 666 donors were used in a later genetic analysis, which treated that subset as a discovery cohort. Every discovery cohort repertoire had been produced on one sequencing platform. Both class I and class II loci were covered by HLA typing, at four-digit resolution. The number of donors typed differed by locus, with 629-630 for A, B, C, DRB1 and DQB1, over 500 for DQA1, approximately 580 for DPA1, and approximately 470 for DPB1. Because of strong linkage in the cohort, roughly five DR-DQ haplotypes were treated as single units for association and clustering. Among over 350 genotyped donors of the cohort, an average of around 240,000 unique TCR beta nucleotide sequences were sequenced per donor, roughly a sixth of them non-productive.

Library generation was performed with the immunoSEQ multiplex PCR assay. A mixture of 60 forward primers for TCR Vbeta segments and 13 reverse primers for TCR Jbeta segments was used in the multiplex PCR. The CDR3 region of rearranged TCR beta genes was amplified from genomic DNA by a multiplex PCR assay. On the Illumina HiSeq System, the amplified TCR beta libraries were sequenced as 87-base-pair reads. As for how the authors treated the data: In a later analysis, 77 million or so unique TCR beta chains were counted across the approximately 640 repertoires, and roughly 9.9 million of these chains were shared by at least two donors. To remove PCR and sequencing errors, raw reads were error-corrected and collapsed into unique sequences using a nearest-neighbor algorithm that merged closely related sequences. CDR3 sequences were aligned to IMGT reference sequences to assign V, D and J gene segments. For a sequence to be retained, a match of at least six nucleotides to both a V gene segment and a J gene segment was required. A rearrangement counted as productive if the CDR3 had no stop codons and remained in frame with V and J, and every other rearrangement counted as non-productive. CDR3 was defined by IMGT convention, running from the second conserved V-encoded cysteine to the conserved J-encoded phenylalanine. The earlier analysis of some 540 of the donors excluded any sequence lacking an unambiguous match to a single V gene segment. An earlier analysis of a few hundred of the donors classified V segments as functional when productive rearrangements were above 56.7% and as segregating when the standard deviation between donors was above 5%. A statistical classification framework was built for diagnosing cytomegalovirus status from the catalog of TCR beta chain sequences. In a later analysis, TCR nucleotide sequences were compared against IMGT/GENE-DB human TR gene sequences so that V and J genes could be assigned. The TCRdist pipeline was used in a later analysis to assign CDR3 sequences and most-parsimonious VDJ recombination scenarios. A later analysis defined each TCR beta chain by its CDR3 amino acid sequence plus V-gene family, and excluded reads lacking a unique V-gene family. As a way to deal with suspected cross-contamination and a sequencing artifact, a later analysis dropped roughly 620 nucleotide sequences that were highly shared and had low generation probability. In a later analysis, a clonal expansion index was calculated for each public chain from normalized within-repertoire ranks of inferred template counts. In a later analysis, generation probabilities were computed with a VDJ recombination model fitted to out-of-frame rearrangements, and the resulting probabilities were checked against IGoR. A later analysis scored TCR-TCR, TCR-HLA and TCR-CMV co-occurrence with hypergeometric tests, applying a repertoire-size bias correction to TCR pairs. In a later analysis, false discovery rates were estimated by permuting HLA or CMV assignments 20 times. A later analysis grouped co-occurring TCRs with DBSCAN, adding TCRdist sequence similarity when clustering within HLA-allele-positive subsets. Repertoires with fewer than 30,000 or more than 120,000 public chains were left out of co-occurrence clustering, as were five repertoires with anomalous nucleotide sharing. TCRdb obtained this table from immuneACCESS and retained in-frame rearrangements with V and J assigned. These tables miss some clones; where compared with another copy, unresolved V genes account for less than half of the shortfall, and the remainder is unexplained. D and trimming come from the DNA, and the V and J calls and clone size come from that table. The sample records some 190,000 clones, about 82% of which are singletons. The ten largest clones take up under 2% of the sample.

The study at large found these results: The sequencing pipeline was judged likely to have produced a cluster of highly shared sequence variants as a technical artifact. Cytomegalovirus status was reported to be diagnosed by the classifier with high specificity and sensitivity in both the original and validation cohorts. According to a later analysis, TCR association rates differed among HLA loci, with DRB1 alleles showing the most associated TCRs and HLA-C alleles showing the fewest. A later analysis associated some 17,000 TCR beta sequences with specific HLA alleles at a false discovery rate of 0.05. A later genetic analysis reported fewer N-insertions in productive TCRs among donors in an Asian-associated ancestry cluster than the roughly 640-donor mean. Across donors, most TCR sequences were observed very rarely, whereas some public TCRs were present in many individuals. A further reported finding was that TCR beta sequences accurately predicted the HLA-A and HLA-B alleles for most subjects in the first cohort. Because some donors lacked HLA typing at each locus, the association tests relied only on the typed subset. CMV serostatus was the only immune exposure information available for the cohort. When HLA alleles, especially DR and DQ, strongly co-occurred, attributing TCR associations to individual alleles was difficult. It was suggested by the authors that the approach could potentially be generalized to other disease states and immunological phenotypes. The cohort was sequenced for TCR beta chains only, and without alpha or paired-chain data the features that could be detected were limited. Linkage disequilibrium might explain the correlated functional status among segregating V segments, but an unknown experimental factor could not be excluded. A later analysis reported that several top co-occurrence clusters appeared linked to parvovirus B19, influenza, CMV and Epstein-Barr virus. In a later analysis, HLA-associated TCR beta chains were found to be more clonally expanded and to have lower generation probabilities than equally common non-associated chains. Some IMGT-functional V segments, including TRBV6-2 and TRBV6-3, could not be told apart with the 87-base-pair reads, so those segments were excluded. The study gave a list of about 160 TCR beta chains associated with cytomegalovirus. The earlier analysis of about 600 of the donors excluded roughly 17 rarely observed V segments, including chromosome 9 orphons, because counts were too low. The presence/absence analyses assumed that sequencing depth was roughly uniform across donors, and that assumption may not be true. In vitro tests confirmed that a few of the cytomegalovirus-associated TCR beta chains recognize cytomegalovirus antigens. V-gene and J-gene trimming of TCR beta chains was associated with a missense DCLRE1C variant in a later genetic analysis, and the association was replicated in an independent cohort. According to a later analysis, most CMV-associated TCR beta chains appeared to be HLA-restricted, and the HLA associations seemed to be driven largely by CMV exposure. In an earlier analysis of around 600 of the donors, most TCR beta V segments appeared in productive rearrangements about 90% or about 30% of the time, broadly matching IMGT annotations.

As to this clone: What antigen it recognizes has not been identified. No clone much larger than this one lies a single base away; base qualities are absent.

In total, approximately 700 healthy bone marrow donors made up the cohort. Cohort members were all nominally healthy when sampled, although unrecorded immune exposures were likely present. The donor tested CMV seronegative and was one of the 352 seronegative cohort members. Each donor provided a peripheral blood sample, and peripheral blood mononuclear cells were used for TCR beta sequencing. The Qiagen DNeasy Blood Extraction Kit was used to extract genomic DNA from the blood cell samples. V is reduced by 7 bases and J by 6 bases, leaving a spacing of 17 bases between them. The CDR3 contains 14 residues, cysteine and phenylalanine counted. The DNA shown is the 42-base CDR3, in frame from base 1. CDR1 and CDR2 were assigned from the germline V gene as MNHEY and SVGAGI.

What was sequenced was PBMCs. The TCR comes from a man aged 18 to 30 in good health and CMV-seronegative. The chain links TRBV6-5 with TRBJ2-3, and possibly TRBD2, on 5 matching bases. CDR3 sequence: CASTSSGRGDTQYF. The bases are TGTGCCAGCACCTCGAGCGGTCGTGGGGATACGCAGTATTTT.